The T cell receptor beta chain under discussion was sequenced for a study of blood T cell repertoires in COVID-19 (dated by TCRdb to about 2020). Broadly, across the study: Samples from collaborators originated in the United States, Italy and Spain and spanned both the acute and convalescent phases of COVID-19. The material from the prospective study consisted of cDNA or gDNA derived from T cells, B-cell-depleted T cells, or PBMCs. Deeply sampled blood TCRbeta repertoires from subjects exposed to, actively infected with, or recovered from COVID-19 were included in the dataset. The repertoires were released in a freely available public database intended as a resource for research on the immune response to SARS-CoV-2. Samples were obtained from the ongoing ImmuneRACE study (first 160 participants) and from some 1,300 subjects provided by 6 global collaborators. A de-identified subject ID, COVID-19 status, age in years and sex were almost always included in the sample metadata. HLA class I and class II types, where available, came from metadata supplied by the sample provider rather than from assay-based typing.

One collaborating source in Seattle enrolled patients during active infection and followed them longitudinally through the course of disease. The collaborating institutions used their own protocols to collect whole blood in K2EDTA tubes. For TCRbeta analysis, collaborators shipped samples as frozen whole blood, isolated PBMCs, or DNA extracted from either of those sample types. The CDR3, from cysteine to phenylalanine, totals 15 residues. Only the CDR3 portion is preserved as DNA: 45 bases, with reading frame beginning at the first base. CDR1 and CDR2 are read off the germline V gene as MGHRA and YSYEKL. V was cut back by 0 bases and J by 2 bases, leaving a gap of 10 bases between them. Study-level results and caveats: The amount of clinical and demographic metadata varied by source and participant and was provided uncurated.

TCRbeta CDR3 regions were amplified from genomic DNA using the immunoSEQ Assay, a bias-controlled multiplex PCR. The original pipeline was this. Within the assay, amplification of reference gene primers was used to estimate how many nucleated cells each sample contained. To quantify the absolute abundance of each unique TCRbeta CDR3 rearrangement, sequence reads were collapsed and filtered. For each sample, productive Simpson clonality was calculated as the square root of Simpson's diversity index over productive rearrangements. The table comes from immuneACCESS by way of TCRdb, which keeps in-frame sequences with V and J called. Part of the clones is missing from these tables; in studies checked, under half for an unresolved V gene and the rest for unknown reasons. That table furnishes V, J and clone size, whereas the DNA furnished D and trimming. Here the sample has fewer than 250,000 clones; around 84% occur a single time. The biggest ten clones account for around 10% of the sample.

With regard to this clone: The antigen it binds to is not known. No base qualities exist here, and no much larger clone lies one base off it.

The TCR comes from a man aged 50 or older with COVID-19, enrolled during active disease. Sequencing used peripheral blood. This receptor chain uses TRBV4-1 and TRBJ1-1; a weak D assignment points to TRBD1 (5 bases agree). At the DNA level, the sequence is TGCGCCAGCAGCCAAGAAGCAGGGATAAACACTGAAGCTTTCTTT. Its amino acids are CASSQEAGINTEAFF.